This T cell receptor beta chain originates from a study of blood T cell repertoires in COVID-19. Looking at the study overall: COVID-19 samples from acute and convalescent phases originated in the United States, Italy and Spain. Sample material is recorded as cDNA or gDNA derived from T cells, B-cell-depleted T cells, or PBMCs.

The CDR3 has 16 residues. CDR1 and CDR2 from the germline V gene are SNHLY and FYNNEI. V lost 7 bases and J lost 0; bases outside the gene matches: 5. Methods used by the authors: Nucleated cell counts were estimated from reference gene primer amplification. The table came from immunoSEQ multiplex PCR; TCRdb's copy has only in-frame clones and leaves some out. The V and J calls and clone size come from that table; D and trimming were worked out from the DNA. The repertoire consists of over 250,000 clones, with over 75% occurring once and the leading ten covering around 13%. V and J are TRBV2 and TRBJ1-6; 8 positions agree with TRBD1. The source of this sequence is a woman in her sixties with acute or convalescent COVID-19. Sequencing used peripheral blood. CDR3: CASTPQGASYNSPLHF. In DNA form, the CDR3 reads TGTGCCAGCACCCCTCAGGGGGCCTCCTATAATTCACCCCTCCACTTT.